This paragraph covers one TCR beta chain sequence. MiXCR, applied by TCRdb to the 5' RACE reads, yields one record per CDR3 protein. The table has tens of thousands of distinct CDR3 sequences, roughly an eighth seen once. These data are taken from a study of early T cells in non-severe SARS-CoV-2 infection. Germline assignment: CDR1 ENHRY and CDR2 SYGVKD. The V end lost 5 bases, the J end lost 4 bases, and 10 bases lay between the germline ends. The CDR3 contains 13 residues. The sequenced material came from whole blood. This TCR derives from an adult who was a healthcare worker with PCR-confirmed SARS-CoV-2 infection or an uninfected control (not recorded which). The chain combines TRBV10-3 with TRBJ2-3; a weak D match, TRBD2 (6 bases). This CDR3 reads CAISRDSADTQYF. The CDR3 DNA sequence: TGTGCCATCAGTCGGGACTCCGCAGATACGCAGTATTTT.